This is a list of T cell receptor beta chains from one sample in a study of T cell repertoires in cytomegalovirus infection. A single record per CDR3 protein comes from TCRdb applying MiXCR to the reads. This repertoire shows around 300,000 distinct CDR3 sequences, approximately 9.5% found once; its top ten account for about 4.5%. Source material: PBMCs. The receptors stem from a human donor in good health (CMV status not recorded). Some clones in this sample may be carry-over from other donors' samples. CDR3s include the opening cysteine and the closing phenylalanine or tryptophan. Not all rows give a size; the values are once, few, many and, for expanded clones, a class.

V gene: TRBV4-2
J gene: TRBJ2-5
clone size: medium-sized
CDR3 protein: CASSPRLAGWGTQYF

V gene: TRBV7-2
J gene: TRBJ2-7
clone size: many
CDR3 protein: CASSSSGLREGSYEQYF

V gene: TRBV7-2
J gene: TRBJ1-5
clone size: many
CDR3 protein: CASSPIGTGRNQPQHF

V gene: TRBV7-2
J gene: TRBJ2-1
clone size: -
CDR3 protein: CASSLLRLAAYNEQFF

V gene: TRBV7-9
J gene: TRBJ2-1
clone size: few
CDR3 protein: CASSAPLAGVDEQFF

V gene: TRBV27
J gene: TRBJ1-1
clone size: few
CDR3 protein: CASAYRGNANTEAFF

V gene: TRBV7-2
J gene: TRBJ2-7
clone size: many
CDR3 protein: CASSLDWTPTSYEQYF

V gene: TRBV5-6
J gene: TRBJ2-7
clone size: few
CDR3 protein: CASSLKGTISEQYF

V gene: TRBV5-6
J gene: TRBJ2-1
clone size: -
CDR3 protein: CATTRNGEQFF

V gene: TRBV20-1
J gene: TRBJ1-2
clone size: few
CDR3 protein: CSASTGNGYTF

V gene: TRBV2
J gene: TRBJ2-1
clone size: -
CDR3 protein: CAFHARFSSAQDAYNEQFF

V gene: TRBV29-1
J gene: TRBJ2-1
clone size: -
CDR3 protein: CSVRRTSTEQFF

V gene: TRBV27
J gene: TRBJ1-6
clone size: few
CDR3 protein: CASSLPGQGYSPLHF

V gene: TRBV11-2
J gene: TRBJ2-1
clone size: many
CDR3 protein: CASSFQPGGGPDNEQFF

V gene: TRBV12-3/TRBV12-4
J gene: TRBJ2-5
clone size: -
CDR3 protein: CASGGETQYF

V gene: TRBV18
J gene: TRBJ1-5
clone size: -
CDR3 protein: CASSPAGVGNQPQHF

V gene: TRBV7-2
J gene: TRBJ2-5
clone size: many
CDR3 protein: CASSAPPRGGQETQYF

V gene: TRBV7-2
J gene: TRBJ1-1
clone size: many
CDR3 protein: CASSLGPTGGGPYTEAFF

V gene: TRBV19
J gene: TRBJ2-5
clone size: few
CDR3 protein: CASSIGLASETQYF

V gene: TRBV3-1
J gene: TRBJ2-7
clone size: -
CDR3 protein: CASSQGFGNEQYF

V gene: TRBV24-1
J gene: TRBJ2-2
clone size: few
CDR3 protein: CATSDSGSASTGELFF

V gene: TRBV10-2
J gene: TRBJ2-5
clone size: many
CDR3 protein: CASSESNLAGIKQETQYF

V gene: TRBV7-9
J gene: TRBJ1-1
clone size: -
CDR3 protein: CASSPLGGREAFF

V gene: TRBV7-3
J gene: TRBJ2-1
clone size: -
CDR3 protein: CASSLGTGNEQFF

V gene: TRBV15
J gene: TRBJ1-1
clone size: -
CDR3 protein: CATSSQGTNTEAFF

V gene: TRBV7-2
J gene: TRBJ1-3
clone size: many
CDR3 protein: CASSQAPSGNTIYF

V gene: TRBV7-9
J gene: TRBJ2-2
clone size: many
CDR3 protein: CASSLRRDRHTGELFF

V gene: TRBV12-3/TRBV12-4
J gene: TRBJ1-2
clone size: -
CDR3 protein: CASSFPGSGYTF

V gene: TRBV6-2/TRBV6-3
J gene: TRBJ2-7
clone size: -
CDR3 protein: CASSYGARGIRYEQYF

V gene: TRBV4-1
J gene: TRBJ1-2
clone size: -
CDR3 protein: CASSQPIRYPYGYTF

V gene: TRBV28
J gene: TRBJ1-1
clone size: -
CDR3 protein: CASRRTGAEAFF

V gene: TRBV20-1
J gene: TRBJ2-7
clone size: -
CDR3 protein: CSAGGGTTYEQYF

V gene: TRBV10-3
J gene: TRBJ2-2
clone size: -
CDR3 protein: CAISPAPETGELFF

V gene: TRBV7-9
J gene: TRBJ2-1
clone size: many
CDR3 protein: CASSLVRQARGNEQFF

V gene: TRBV2
J gene: TRBJ2-1
clone size: -
CDR3 protein: CASSDFGGRDNEQFF

V gene: TRBV7-9
J gene: TRBJ1-6
clone size: many
CDR3 protein: CASSFGVINSPLHF

V gene: TRBV27
J gene: TRBJ2-3
clone size: -
CDR3 protein: CASSLVSSGGGGDTQYF

V gene: TRBV7-6
J gene: TRBJ2-5
clone size: -
CDR3 protein: CASSLRPLMEAQYF

V gene: TRBV7-2
J gene: TRBJ1-4
clone size: few
CDR3 protein: CASSLNGRNEKLFF

V gene: TRBV7-2
J gene: TRBJ1-4
clone size: many
CDR3 protein: CASSSPGQTNEKLFF

V gene: TRBV6-6
J gene: TRBJ1-6
clone size: -
CDR3 protein: CASTAWRDNSPLHF

V gene: TRBV29-1
J gene: TRBJ2-1
clone size: -
CDR3 protein: CSVEGGEGSYNEQFF

V gene: TRBV7-7
J gene: TRBJ2-2
clone size: few
CDR3 protein: CASSLRTGLRTGELFF

V gene: TRBV7-2
J gene: TRBJ2-5
clone size: many
CDR3 protein: CASSLLSSQETQYF

V gene: TRBV6-1
J gene: TRBJ2-7
clone size: few
CDR3 protein: CASSYVGTGPYEQYF

V gene: TRBV19
J gene: TRBJ1-1
clone size: -
CDR3 protein: CASSIGRGRGSEAFF

V gene: TRBV7-6
J gene: TRBJ2-7
clone size: -
CDR3 protein: CASSPFGVYEQYF

V gene: TRBV2
J gene: TRBJ2-2
clone size: few
CDR3 protein: CASSESPPPLAGTGELFF

V gene: TRBV6-1
J gene: TRBJ1-1
clone size: many
CDR3 protein: CASRQGQGVMNTEAFF

V gene: TRBV20-1
J gene: TRBJ1-5
clone size: few
CDR3 protein: CSAGAVNRDQPQHF